This TCR beta chain was recovered during a study of regulatory T cells in long-lasting Graves disease. The overall study: Graves' patients, diagnosed recently, had received antithyroid drugs under 3 months. The study's findings and limits: Patients with persistent disease showed a bias toward TRBV28, TRBJ1-2 and TRBJ2-5.

Time point indicated: newly diagnosed GD, antithyroid drugs for less than 3 months. Extracted RNA from PBMCs served as the source of the TCR library. Building of the TCR beta libraries involved iRepertoire HTBI primers and Arm-PCR of CDR3 regions. TCRdb used MiXCR to reprocess the multiplex PCR reads, holding one entry per CDR3 protein. The repertoire holds roughly 320,000 distinct CDR3 sequences, 15% to 20% seen once, with 25% to 30% in the top ten. As regards this clonotype: The target antigen is unknown.

The ends were cut back, 5 bases at V and 1 base at J, with 15 bases in the middle. The CDR3 totals 16 residues. Germline CDR1 is DFQATT and CDR2 is SNEGSKA (reference sequence). The sample also formed part of further work on T cells in Graves' hyperthyroidism and ophthalmopathy. That investigation notes: Blood also contained most expanded thyroid clonotypes above 0.001.

This clonotype originated in a man aged 40-49 years with Graves disease. J is TRBJ2-6 and V is TRBV20-1, with D unresolved. Sequencing used peripheral blood mononuclear cells (PBMCs), obtained at new diagnosis, from a patient treated with antithyroid drugs. The CDR3 loop reads CSASGAPKSGANVLTF. In DNA form, the CDR3 reads TGCAGTGCTTCAGGAGCCCCGAAGTCTGGGGCCAACGTCCTGACTTTC.